One sample yielded the 21 T cell receptor beta chains listed below, sequenced in a study of identifying expanded T cells in peripheral blood. The table came from immunoSEQ multiplex PCR; TCRdb's copy has only in-frame clones and leaves some out. Of roughly 130,000 clones listed, 75% to 90% are singletons. The specimen was blood. These receptors all come from a person aged 18 to 75 in good health.

This chain connects TRBV10-3 to TRBJ2-7; D remains ambiguous. The V gene's germline CDR1 is ENHRY and CDR2 SYGVKD. CDR3 length: 13 residues. V shed 0 bases and J shed 3 bases, with 6 bases lying between them. CDR3 residues: CAISESAIYEQYF. The CDR3 nucleotides are TGTGCCATCAGTGAGTCGGCGATCTACGAGCAGTACTTC.

The chain uses TRBV10-3 and TRBJ2-7; 10 nucleotides agree with TRBD1. Unmatched junction bases numbered 4, after V lost 5 bases and J lost 3 bases. The germline V gene has CDR1 ENHRY and CDR2 SYGVKD. The CDR3 is made up of 14 amino acids. CDR3 amino acids: CAISPGQGLYEQYF. CDR3 coding DNA: TGTGCCATCAGTCCGGGACAGGGGCTCTACGAGCAGTACTTC.

V usage is TRBV5-1 and J usage is TRBJ2-1; D not certain. Germline values: CDR1 SGHRS, CDR2 YFSETQ. The CDR3 length is 17 residues. Trimming pared 0 bases from V and 0 bases from J, leaving 13 bases between. CDR3 coding DNA: TGCGCCAGCAGCTTGGCTCGCCAGGTGAGCTCCTACAATGAGCAGTTCTTC. It codes for CASSLARQVSSYNEQFF.

The chain has TRBV5-1 and TRBJ2-1, with D perhaps matching TRBD2 (6 bases). Trimming left V 4 bases short and J 5 bases short, with 22 bases between. There are 17 residues in the CDR3. CDR1 is SGHRS and CDR2 is YFSETQ in the germline V gene. CDR3 region: CASSARTIQRVNNEQFF. The DNA for the CDR3 is TGCGCCAGCAGCGCAAGGACTATTCAAAGAGTGAACAATGAGCAGTTCTTC. Full variable domain (rest looked up from reference TRBV5-1 and TRBJ2-1): KAGVTQTPRYLIKTRGQQVTLSCSPISGHRSVSWYQQTPGQGLQFLFEYFSETQRNKGNFPGRFSGRQFSNSRSEMNVSTLELGDSALYLCASSARTIQRVNNEQFFGPGTRLTVL.

The V call is TRBV5-1, the J call TRBJ2-3; the D gene is possibly TRBD2 (6 bases). Germline CDR1 reads SGHRS; CDR2 reads YFSETQ. V lost 4 bases, J lost 0 bases, and 9 bases lay in between. CDR3 size: 14 residues. The CDR3 DNA is TGCGCCAGCAGCATCGGGGGAAGCACAGATACGCAGTATTTT. Amino acid sequence: CASSIGGSTDTQYF.

The V and J genes are TRBV6-4 and TRBJ2-3; D remains unclear. Germline V gives CDR1 MRHNA, CDR2 SNTAGT. Trimming stripped 0 bases from V and 7 bases from J, with 8 bases between. There are 13 residues in the CDR3. The CDR3 bases are TGTGCCAGCAGTGACTCGATGGGGAATACGCAGTATTTT. Protein: CASSDSMGNTQYF.

The chain recombines TRBV9 with TRBJ1-1; D remains ambiguous. The CDR3 is 13 residues long. With 4 bases removed from V and 0 bases from J, the gap between germline ends came to 7 bases. Germline values: CDR1 SGDLS, CDR2 YYNGEE. CDR3 in amino acids: CASSPTVNTEAFF. The CDR3 DNA sequence: TGTGCCAGCAGCCCTACAGTGAACACTGAAGCTTTCTTT.

V gene TRBV19 combines with J gene TRBJ2-1, with 11 bases that match TRBD2. The CDR3 loop spans 16 amino acids. Germline assignment: CDR1 LNHDA and CDR2 SQIVND (reference sequence). The V gene end was trimmed by 6 bases and the J gene end by 7 bases; junction bases not matched to a gene: 11. The CDR3 loop is CASSRGTSGSENEQFF. The CDR3, as DNA: TGTGCCAGTAGCCGAGGAACTAGCGGGAGTGAGAATGAGCAGTTCTTC. The whole variable domain, remainder taken from reference TRBV19 and TRBJ2-1, is DGGITQSPKYLFRKEGQNVTLSCEQNLNHDAMYWYRQDPGQGLRLIYYSQIVNDFQKGDIAEGYSVSREKKESFPLTVTSAQKNPTAFYLCASSRGTSGSENEQFFGPGTRLTVL.

This clone was picked up many times. The chain links TRBV7-2 to TRBJ1-3, with D possibly TRBD1 on 5 matching bases. From germline, CDR1 is SGHTA and CDR2 FQGNSA. With 1 base removed from V and 3 bases from J, the gap between germline ends came to 10 bases. The CDR3 consists of 15 residues. CDR3 in DNA: TGTGCCAGCAGCTTAGGGCAGGGTCATGGAAACACCATATATTTT. Translating gives CASSLGQGHGNTIYF.

The rearrangement joins TRBV11-2 to TRBJ2-1; TRBD2 aligns across 10 bases. CDR1 is SGHAT and CDR2 is FQNNGV in the germline V gene. After removal of 5 bases from V and 1 base from J, the junction contained 5 bases not matched to a gene. The CDR3 covers 16 residues. The CDR3 DNA is TGTGCCAGCAGCACCTTAGCGGGAGGATCCTACAATGAGCAGTTCTTC. It codes for CASSTLAGGSYNEQFF.

The J gene is TRBJ2-3, the V gene TRBV4-1; 9 bases agree with TRBD2. V dropped 5 bases and J dropped 2; count of bases not matched to a gene: 11. CDR3 length: 17 amino acids. The germline CDR1 and CDR2 sequences are MGHRA and YSYEKL. CDR3 DNA sequence: TGCGCCAGCAGCACCCAGACTAGCGGCCCGTTCACAGATACGCAGTATTTT. Amino acids: CASSTQTSGPFTDTQYF.

V and J are TRBV18 and TRBJ1-2, with D possibly matching TRBD1 (6 bases). CDR3 size: 16 residues. V gave up 0 bases and J gave up 8 bases, with 19 bases separating them. Germline V gives CDR1 KGHSH, CDR2 LQKENI. Here the CDR3 reads CASSPPGTSRDWGYTF. CDR3 coding DNA: TGTGCCAGCTCACCACCGGGGACATCTCGAGATTGGGGCTACACCTTC.

V gene TRBV5-1 combines with J gene TRBJ1-1; D remains unclear. CDR1 and CDR2 from the germline V gene are SGHRS and YFSETQ. This CDR3 has 13 amino acids. V lost 3 bases, J lost 7 bases, and 13 bases lay in between. The CDR3 sequence: CASSSFGLGEAFF. In DNA, the CDR3 is TGCGCCAGCAGCTCCTTCGGGCTAGGTGAAGCTTTCTTT.

The chain is built from TRBV6-5 and TRBJ1-1; D ambiguous. V was shortened by 7 bases and J by 2 bases, with 5 bases between the two germline ends. Germline V gives CDR1 MNHEY, CDR2 SVGAGI. The CDR3 length is 11 residues. This chain's CDR3 is CASTANTEAFF. CDR3 coding DNA: TGTGCCAGCACCGCTAACACTGAAGCTTTCTTT.

The chain recombines TRBV6-6 with TRBJ2-1, with D perhaps TRBD2 (5 bases). Looked up from germline, CDR1 is MNHNY and CDR2 is SVGAGI (reference sequence). This CDR3 contains 13 residues. The ends were cut back, 6 bases at V and 10 bases at J, with 16 bases in the middle. CDR3 nucleotide sequence: TGTGCCAGCAGGCCGGGGATCGATTTAGAGCAGTTCTTC. Protein product: CASRPGIDLEQFF.

CDR3 residues: CASSLVHGGSGEKLFF. The CDR3 coding sequence is TGTGCCAGCAGTTTAGTACATGGGGGCTCAGGGGAAAAACTGTTTTTT. This chain joins TRBV28 and TRBJ1-4; D may be TRBD1 (6 bases). This CDR3 has 16 residues. CDR1 is MDHEN, CDR2 SYDVKM, per germline. Deletions cut 2 bases from V and 8 bases from J, with 18 bases between.

This clone was observed once. The V gene is TRBV2, the J gene TRBJ2-1; 7 bases align to TRBD2. Germline V gives CDR1 SNHLY, CDR2 FYNNEI. This CDR3 is built from 15 residues. Losses at the gene ends were 2 bases for V and 8 bases for J; bases not matched to a gene: 9. DNA for the CDR3: TGTGCCAGCAGTGAAATGGCGGGGGTATTGGATGAGCAGTTCTTC. The encoded protein is CASSEMAGVLDEQFF.

The chain combines TRBV9 with TRBJ2-1, with D unclear. The V end lost 1 base, the J end lost 8 bases, and 13 bases lay between the germline ends. Germline loops: CDR1 SGDLS, CDR2 YYNGEE. There are 14 residues in the CDR3. CDR3 loop: CASSVKDGPDEQFF. The CDR3 coding sequence is TGTGCCAGCAGCGTAAAAGACGGTCCCGATGAGCAGTTCTTC.

The gene calls are TRBV7-2 and TRBJ1-1; D may be TRBD1 (6 bases). Germline values: CDR1 SGHTA, CDR2 FQGNSA. The length of the CDR3 is 13 residues. V lost 6 bases and J lost 6, with 14 bases in between. The CDR3 DNA reads TGTGCCAGCAGATTAATGGAGGGGGCTGAAGCTTTCTTT. Residues: CASRLMEGAEAFF. Using reference TRBV7-2 and TRBJ1-1 for the parts outside the CDR3, the full variable domain is GAGVSQSPSNKVTEKGKDVELRCDPISGHTALYWYRQSLGQGLEFLIYFQGNSAPDKSGLPSDRFSAERTGGSVSTLTIQRTQQEDSAVYLCASRLMEGAEAFFGQGTRLTVV.

This clone was seen more than once but under ten times. The V gene is TRBV6-5, the J gene TRBJ2-1, with D unclear. The germline CDR1 and CDR2 sequences are MNHEY and SVGAGI. This CDR3 is 14 amino acids long. Trimming cost V 6 bases and J 4 bases, with 13 bases left between them. CDR3 protein: CASRNLGLYNEQFF. The CDR3 DNA is TGTGCCAGCAGGAACCTAGGCCTTTACAATGAGCAGTTCTTC.

The chain carries TRBV19 and TRBJ1-2, with D possibly being TRBD1 (5 bases). The CDR3 length is 13 residues. Per germline, CDR1 LNHDA and CDR2 SQIVND (reference sequence). V was shortened by 1 base and J by 3 bases, with 6 bases between the two germline ends. This CDR3 reads CASSIVQDYGYTF. The CDR3 DNA sequence: TGTGCCAGTAGTATAGTACAGGACTATGGCTACACCTTC. Filled out from reference TRBV19 and TRBJ1-2, the complete variable domain reads DGGITQSPKYLFRKEGQNVTLSCEQNLNHDAMYWYRQDPGQGLRLIYYSQIVNDFQKGDIAEGYSVSREKKESFPLTVTSAQKNPTAFYLCASSIVQDYGYTFGSGTRLTVV.